This TCR beta chain emerged from a study of neurological immune-mediated disorders. MiXCR, applied by TCRdb to the 5' RACE reads, yields one record per CDR3 protein. Here the sample spans tens of thousands of distinct CDR3 sequences, around 3.5% being singletons. Trimming took 5 bases from V and 4 from J; bases not matched to a gene: 5. Germline V gene lookup returns CDR1 MNHEY and CDR2 SMNVEV (reference sequence). The CDR3 contains 14 residues. This clonotype was observed at least ten times. Material for sequencing was PBMCs. This rearrangement joins TRBV27 to TRBJ2-3; the match to TRBD2 covers 8 bases. The TCR sequence derives from a woman aged 50 to 60 with multiple sclerosis. CDR3 sequence reads: CASSRRTSPDTQYF. The CDR3 DNA is TGTGCCAGCAGTAGAAGGACTAGCCCAGATACGCAGTATTTT.